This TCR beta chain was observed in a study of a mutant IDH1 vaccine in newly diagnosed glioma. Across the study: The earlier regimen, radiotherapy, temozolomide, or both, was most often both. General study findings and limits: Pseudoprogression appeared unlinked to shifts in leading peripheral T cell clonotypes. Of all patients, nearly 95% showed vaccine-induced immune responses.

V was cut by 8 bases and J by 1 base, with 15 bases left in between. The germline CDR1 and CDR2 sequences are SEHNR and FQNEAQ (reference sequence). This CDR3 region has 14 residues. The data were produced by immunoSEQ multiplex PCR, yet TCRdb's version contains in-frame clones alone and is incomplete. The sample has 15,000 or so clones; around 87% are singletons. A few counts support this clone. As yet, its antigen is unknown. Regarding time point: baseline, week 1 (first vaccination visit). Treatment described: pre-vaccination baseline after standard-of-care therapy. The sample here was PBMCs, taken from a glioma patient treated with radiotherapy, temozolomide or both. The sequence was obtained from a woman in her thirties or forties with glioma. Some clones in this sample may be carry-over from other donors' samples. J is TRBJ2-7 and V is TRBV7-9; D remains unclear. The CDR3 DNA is TGTGCCAGCCAACGTGTAGACGCTTCCTACGAGCAGTACTTC. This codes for CASQRVDASYEQYF.